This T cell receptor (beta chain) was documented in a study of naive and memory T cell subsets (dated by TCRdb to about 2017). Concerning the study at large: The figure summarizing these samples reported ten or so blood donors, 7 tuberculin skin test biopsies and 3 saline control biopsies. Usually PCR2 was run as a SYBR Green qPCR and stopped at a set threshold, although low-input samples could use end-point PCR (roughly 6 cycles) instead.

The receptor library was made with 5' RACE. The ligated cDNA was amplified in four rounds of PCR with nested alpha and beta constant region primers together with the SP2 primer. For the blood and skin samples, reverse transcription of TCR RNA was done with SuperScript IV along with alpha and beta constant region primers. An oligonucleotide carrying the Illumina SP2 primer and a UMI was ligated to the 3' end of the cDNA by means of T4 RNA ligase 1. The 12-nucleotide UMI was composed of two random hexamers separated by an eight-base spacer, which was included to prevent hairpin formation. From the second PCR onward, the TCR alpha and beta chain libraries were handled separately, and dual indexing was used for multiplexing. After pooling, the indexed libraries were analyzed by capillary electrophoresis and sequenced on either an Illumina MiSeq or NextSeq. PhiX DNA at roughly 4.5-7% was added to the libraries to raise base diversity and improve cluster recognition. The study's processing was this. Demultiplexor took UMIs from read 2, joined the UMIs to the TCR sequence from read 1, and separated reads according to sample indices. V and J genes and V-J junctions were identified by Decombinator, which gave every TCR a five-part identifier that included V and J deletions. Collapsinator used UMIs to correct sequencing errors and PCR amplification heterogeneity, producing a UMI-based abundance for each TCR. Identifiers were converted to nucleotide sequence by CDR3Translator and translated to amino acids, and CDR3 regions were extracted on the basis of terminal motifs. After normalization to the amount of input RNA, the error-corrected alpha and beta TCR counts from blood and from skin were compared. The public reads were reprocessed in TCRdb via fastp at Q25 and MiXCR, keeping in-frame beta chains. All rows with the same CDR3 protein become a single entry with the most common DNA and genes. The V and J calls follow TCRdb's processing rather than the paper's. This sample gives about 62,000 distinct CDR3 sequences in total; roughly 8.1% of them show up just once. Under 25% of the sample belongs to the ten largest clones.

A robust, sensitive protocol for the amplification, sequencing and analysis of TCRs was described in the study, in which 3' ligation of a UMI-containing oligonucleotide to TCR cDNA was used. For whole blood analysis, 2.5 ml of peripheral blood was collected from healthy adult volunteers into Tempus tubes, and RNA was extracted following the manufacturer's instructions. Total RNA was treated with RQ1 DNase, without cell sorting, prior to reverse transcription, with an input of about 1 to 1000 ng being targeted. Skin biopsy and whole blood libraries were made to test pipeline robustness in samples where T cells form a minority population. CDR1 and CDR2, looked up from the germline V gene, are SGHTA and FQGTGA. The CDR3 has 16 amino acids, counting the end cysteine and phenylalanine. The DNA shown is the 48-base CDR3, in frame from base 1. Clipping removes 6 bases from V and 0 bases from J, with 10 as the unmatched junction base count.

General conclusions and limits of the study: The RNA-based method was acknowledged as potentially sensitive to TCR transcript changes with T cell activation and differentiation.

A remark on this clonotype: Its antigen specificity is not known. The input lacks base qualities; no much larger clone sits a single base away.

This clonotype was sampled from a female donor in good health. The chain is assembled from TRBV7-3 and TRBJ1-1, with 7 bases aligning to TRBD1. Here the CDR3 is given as CASSPILTGLNTEAFF. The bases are TGTGCCAGCAGTCCGATATTGACAGGGTTGAACACTGAAGCTTTCTTT.